One sample yielded the 29 T cell receptor beta chains listed below, sequenced in a study of blood T cell repertoires in COVID-19. The data were produced by immunoSEQ multiplex PCR, yet TCRdb's version contains in-frame clones alone and is incomplete. The sample includes 200,000 to 250,000 clones, approximately 83% seen only once; the top ten take roughly 3%. Sequencing was performed on peripheral blood. These receptors all stem from a woman in her thirties who had recovered from COVID-19.

V gene TRBV7-3 combines with J gene TRBJ2-4, with a possible D match to TRBD2 (6 bases). From germline, CDR1 is SGHTA and CDR2 FQGTGA. V was trimmed by 2 bases and J by 4 bases, leaving 15 bases between them. The CDR3 is made up of 16 amino acids. The CDR3 is CASSLPEGLLKNIQYF. The DNA of the CDR3 is TGTGCCAGCAGCTTACCGGAGGGACTCCTTAAAAACATTCAGTACTTC.

The chain combines TRBV2 with TRBJ1-4; D gene uncertain. V gave up 6 bases and J gave up 8 bases, with 13 bases separating them. Germline CDR1 and CDR2: SNHLY and FYNNEI. CDR3 length equals 13 residues. CDR3 in amino acids: CASSAEGGEKLFF. Written as DNA, the CDR3 is TGTGCCAGCAGCGCCGAGGGAGGAGAAAAACTGTTTTTT.

The chain couples TRBV25-1 to TRBJ1-1, with 7 bases lining up with TRBD1. The V gene's germline CDR1 is MGHDK and CDR2 SYGVNS. The V and J ends lost 7 bases and 0 bases, in that order; junction bases with no gene match: 8. The length of the CDR3 is 15 residues. This chain's CDR3 is CASTRQGVMNTEAFF. In DNA form, the CDR3 reads TGTGCCAGCACCCGCCAGGGGGTTATGAACACTGAAGCTTTCTTT.

This clone is a singleton in its sample. The CDR3: CASSLTSTRTSGETRVSTDTQYF. CDR3 coding DNA: TGTGCCAGCAGTTTAACCTCCACTCGGACTAGCGGGGAAACACGCGTTAGCACAGATACGCAGTATTTT. The chain carries TRBV27 and TRBJ2-3; TRBD2 aligns across 12 bases. The CDR3 sequence is 23 residues long. Germline loops: CDR1 MNHEY, CDR2 SMNVEV (reference sequence). With V trimmed by 2 bases and J by 0 bases, 21 bases remained unmatched.

The CDR3 DNA reads as TGTGCCAGTTCGAGCCCCGGGAACACTGAAGCTTTCTTT. Translated, it gives CASSSPGNTEAFF. This chain joins TRBV19 and TRBJ1-1; D gene uncertain. The germline V gene encodes CDR1 LNHDA and CDR2 SQIVND (reference sequence). The CDR3 runs to 13 residues. Trimming took 8 bases from V and 1 from J, leaving 11 bases between them.

V is TRBV15 and J is TRBJ2-3; 11 bases agree with TRBD2. This CDR3 is built from 17 residues. The V gene end was trimmed by 2 bases and the J gene end by 5 bases; junction bases not matched to a gene: 9. Germline CDR1 and CDR2: LNHNV and YYDKDF (reference sequence). The CDR3, as DNA: TGTGCCACCAGCAGATCGTTAGCGGGGGGGCCAGGAGATACGCAGTATTTT. Its protein is CATSRSLAGGPGDTQYF. Variable domain in full (rest from reference TRBV15 and TRBJ2-3): DAMVIQNPRYQVTQFGKPVTLSCSQTLNHNVMYWYQQKSSQAPKLLFHYYDKDFNNEADTPDNFQSRRPNTSFCFLDIRSPGLGDTAMYLCATSRSLAGGPGDTQYFGPGTRLTVL.

The chain combines TRBV23-1 with TRBJ1-2; 7 positions agree with TRBD1. TRBV23-1 is marked as an open reading frame, function uncertain. V lost 4 bases, J lost 4 bases, and 12 bases stayed unmatched. The CDR3 contains 16 residues. The CDR3 nucleotides are TGCGCCAGCAGTCGTCTTACAGGGGAGGTCGGCTATGGCTACACCTTC. This sequence encodes CASSRLTGEVGYGYTF.

This clone has more than one count but fewer than ten. CDR3 coding DNA: TGCGCCAGCAGCTTGGGCGGGCAAGAGACCCAGTACTTC. It is translated as CASSLGGQETQYF. The chain combines TRBV5-1 with TRBJ2-5; perhaps TRBD2 as D (5 bases). V lost 0 bases and J lost 2, with 5 bases in between. Per germline, CDR1 SGHRS and CDR2 YFSETQ. This CDR3 comprises 13 residues.

The chain links TRBV11-3 to TRBJ2-7; TRBD2 matches at 13 bases. The V and J ends lost 5 bases and 2 bases, in that order; junction bases with no gene match: 9. Germline V gene sequence: CDR1 SGHNT, CDR2 YENEEA. The CDR3 length is 17 residues. In DNA form, the CDR3 reads TGTGCCAGCAGCCTCGGACTAGCGGGGGCTAAACCCTACGAGCAGTACTTC. It encodes CASSLGLAGAKPYEQYF.

This chain connects TRBV10-3 to TRBJ2-1, with 13 bases fitting TRBD2. The CDR3 is made up of 16 amino acids. The V gene end was trimmed by 2 bases and the J gene end by 7 bases; junction bases not matched to a gene: 5. Germline V gives CDR1 ENHRY, CDR2 SYGVKD. In DNA, the CDR3 is TGTGCCATCAGTGAGGGGGGACTAGCGGGGATGAATGAGCAGTTCTTC. Translated, it gives CAISEGGLAGMNEQFF.

As regards this clone: Other DNA sequences in this specimen translate into the identical CDR3. This sequence joins TRBV9 and TRBJ1-3; D uncertain. V dropped 0 bases and J dropped 0 bases, with 4 bases sitting between them. The germline CDR1 and CDR2 sequences are SGDLS and YYNGEE. This CDR3 contains 14 residues. CDR3 DNA sequence: TGTGCCAGCAGCGTAGCAGACTCTGGAAACACCATATATTTT. Its translation: CASSVADSGNTIYF.

This chain links TRBV7-9 with TRBJ2-1, with TRBD2 identical over 9 bases. The V and J ends lost 5 bases and 8 bases, in that order; junction bases with no gene match: 10. This CDR3 region has 15 residues. Germline V lookup: CDR1 SEHNR, CDR2 FQNEAQ (reference sequence). CDR3 loop: CASSMRGGNGDEQFF. CDR3 in DNA: TGTGCCAGCAGCATGCGGGGGGGGAACGGTGATGAGCAGTTCTTC.

This clone was seen a few times. The CDR3 region is CASGIRRTEAFF. The CDR3 DNA follows: TGTGCCAGTGGAATTAGGAGGACTGAAGCTTTCTTT. V gene TRBV19 combines with J gene TRBJ1-1; D gene uncertain. V gave up 8 bases and J gave up 5 bases, with 12 bases separating them. The CDR3 contains 12 residues. Germline CDR1 LNHDA, CDR2 SQIVND (reference sequence).

V gene TRBV9 combines with J gene TRBJ1-3, with unresolved D. V shed 0 bases and J shed 3 bases, with 10 bases lying between them. Germline V gene sequence: CDR1 SGDLS, CDR2 YYNGEE. This CDR3 is 15 amino acids long. CDR3 sequence: CASSVGGSGGNTIYF. Here the CDR3 DNA reads TGTGCCAGCAGCGTAGGAGGGAGCGGTGGAAACACCATATATTTT.

The chain joins TRBV6-5 to TRBJ2-1, with 9 bases fitting TRBD1. The ends lost 7 bases at V and 5 bases at J; junction bases unmatched: 9. The CDR3 is 15 residues long. Germline CDR1 and CDR2: MNHEY and SVGAGI. CDR3 nucleotides: TGTGCCAGCACCCCCAGGGACAGGGAAGACAATGAGCAGTTCTTC. It yields the protein CASTPRDREDNEQFF.

The V and J genes are TRBV4-3 and TRBJ1-4; possibly TRBD1 for D (5 bases). V lost 4 bases to trimming and J lost 6 bases, with 12 bases between them. CDR3 size: 14 residues. Germline values: CDR1 LGHNA, CDR2 YSLEER. The CDR3 nucleotides are TGCGCCAGCAGCCCCGGGACTCGGGATGAAAAACTGTTTTTT. Protein product: CASSPGTRDEKLFF.

The chain couples TRBV3-1 (or the pseudogene TRBV3-2) to TRBJ2-3; the D gene is possibly TRBD2 (5 bases). The length of the CDR3 is 14 residues. Trimming left V 1 base short and J 8 bases short, with 13 bases between. The germline V gene has CDR1 LGHDT and CDR2 YNNKEL (reference sequence). The CDR3 coding sequence is TGTGCCAGCAGCCAAGGACCCCGGGGTGGTACGCAGTATTTT. This encodes CASSQGPRGGTQYF.

The gene calls are TRBV7-2 and TRBJ2-4; D gene unclear. V lost 2 bases and J lost 1, with 3 bases in between. The V gene's germline CDR1 is SGHTA and CDR2 FQGNSA. The CDR3 extends over 13 amino acids. The CDR3 here is CASSLPAKNIQYF. DNA of the CDR3: TGTGCCAGCAGCTTACCGGCCAAAAACATTCAGTACTTC.

The V call is TRBV6-2 or TRBV6-3, the J call TRBJ1-6; the D is unclear. CDR3 length equals 14 residues. Germline V gene sequence: CDR1 MNHEY, CDR2 SVGEGT. With 6 bases removed from V and 4 bases from J, the gap between germline ends came to 10 bases. This CDR3 reads CASSREAYNSPLHF. The CDR3 nucleotides are TGTGCCAGCAGCCGTGAGGCTTATAATTCACCCCTCCACTTT.

This clone was observed a handful of times. This sequence joins TRBV2 and TRBJ2-3; D might be TRBD1 (6 bases). The germline V gene encodes CDR1 SNHLY and CDR2 FYNNEI. Trimming left V 2 bases short and J 1 base short, with 19 bases between. The CDR3 has 18 residues. CDR3 amino acids: CASSETSSGALGTDTQYF. CDR3 DNA sequence: TGTGCCAGCAGTGAAACAAGCTCAGGGGCGCTTGGCACAGATACGCAGTATTTT.

The V gene is TRBV2, the J gene TRBJ2-3; 13 bases line up with TRBD2. Germline V gene data show CDR1 as SNHLY and CDR2 as FYNNEI. There are 19 residues in the CDR3. The V gene end was trimmed by 7 bases and the J gene end by 0 bases; junction bases not matched to a gene: 13. The CDR3 DNA is TGTGCCAGCATTCCCTTCCGGACTAGCGGGGGCTTTAGCACAGATACGCAGTATTTT. Its translation is CASIPFRTSGGFSTDTQYF.

V gene TRBV7-6 combines with J gene TRBJ2-1; maybe TRBD2 (5 bases). The CDR3 covers 16 residues. Trimming removed 2 bases at V and 7 bases at J, with 18 bases between. Germline CDR1 is SGHVS and CDR2 is FNYEAQ. The CDR3 DNA reads as TGTGCCAGCAGCTTAAATCTTGTATCGGGGTCAAATGAGCAGTTCTTC. Translation: CASSLNLVSGSNEQFF.

This clone was picked up one time. This chain links TRBV30 with TRBJ2-1; 8 positions agree with TRBD2. This CDR3 has 15 amino acids. Germline-derived CDR1 and CDR2 are GTSNPN and SVGIG (reference sequence). After removal of 2 bases from V and 2 bases from J, the junction contained 5 bases not matched to a gene. The chain's CDR3 is CAWSRVGGAYNEQFF. The CDR3, as DNA: TGTGCCTGGAGTCGGGTCGGGGGGGCCTACAATGAGCAGTTCTTC.

The rearrangement joins TRBV9 to TRBJ2-7; a possible D gene is TRBD2 (6 bases). Germline V CDR1 and CDR2: SGDLS, YYNGEE. The CDR3 totals 14 residues. V was pared by 4 bases and J by 4 bases, with 15 bases between. CDR3 amino acids: CASSPEGTSYEQYF. CDR3 coding DNA: TGTGCCAGCAGCCCCGAGGGGACTTCTTACGAGCAGTACTTC.

V gene TRBV7-8 combines with J gene TRBJ1-1; 10 bases match TRBD1. The CDR3 is 19 amino acids. CDR1 is SGHVS, CDR2 FQNEAQ, per germline. The trim removed 3 bases at V and 2 bases at J, leaving 15 bases unmatched. The CDR3 region has the DNA TGTGCCAGCAGCTTTACCCTGACAACGACAGGGGGCCTTAACACTGAAGCTTTCTTT. Residues: CASSFTLTTTGGLNTEAFF.

The chain joins TRBV6-2 or TRBV6-3 to TRBJ2-3; TRBD2 aligns across 10 bases. The CDR3 has 15 amino acids. Trimming cost V 6 bases and J 5 bases; bases outside gene matches: 8. CDR1 and CDR2 from the germline V gene are MNHEY and SVGEGT. The CDR3 sequence is CASSIGPSGGDTQYF. CDR3 bases: TGTGCCAGCAGCATCGGGCCTAGCGGGGGAGATACGCAGTATTTT.

The V call is TRBV5-6, the J call TRBJ2-7; tentatively, D is TRBD2 (5 bases). V was pared by 6 bases and J by 6 bases, with 10 bases between. Germline CDR1 is SGHDT and CDR2 is YYEEEE. The CDR3 has 11 residues. CDR3 sequence reads: CASNLEVEQYF. DNA for the CDR3: TGTGCCAGCAATCTGGAGGTCGAGCAGTACTTC. The full variable domain, its missing parts supplied by reference TRBV5-6 and TRBJ2-7, is DAGVTQSPTHLIKTRGQQVTLRCSPKSGHDTVSWYQQALGQGPQFIFQYYEEEERQRGNFPDRFSGHQFPNYSSELNVNALLLGDSALYLCASNLEVEQYFGPGTRLTVT.

CDR3 bases: TGTGCCATCAGTGAGATAGTTAGCGGGGGGACCCAATCCTACAATGAGCAGTTCTTC. Translated: CAISEIVSGGTQSYNEQFF. The chain is built from TRBV10-3 and TRBJ2-1, with 10 bases identical to TRBD2. Losses at the gene ends were 2 bases for V and 1 base for J; bases not matched to a gene: 11. The CDR3 length is 19 residues. Per germline, CDR1 ENHRY and CDR2 SYGVKD.

The rearrangement joins TRBV2 to TRBJ1-1; D is possibly TRBD1 (6 bases). Germline lookup yields CDR1 SNHLY and CDR2 FYNNEI. V was clipped by 6 bases and J by 1 base, with 9 bases between them. The CDR3 runs to 13 residues. The DNA for the CDR3 is TGTGCCAGCAGCCCACAGGGGAACACTGAAGCTTTCTTT. It is translated as CASSPQGNTEAFF.